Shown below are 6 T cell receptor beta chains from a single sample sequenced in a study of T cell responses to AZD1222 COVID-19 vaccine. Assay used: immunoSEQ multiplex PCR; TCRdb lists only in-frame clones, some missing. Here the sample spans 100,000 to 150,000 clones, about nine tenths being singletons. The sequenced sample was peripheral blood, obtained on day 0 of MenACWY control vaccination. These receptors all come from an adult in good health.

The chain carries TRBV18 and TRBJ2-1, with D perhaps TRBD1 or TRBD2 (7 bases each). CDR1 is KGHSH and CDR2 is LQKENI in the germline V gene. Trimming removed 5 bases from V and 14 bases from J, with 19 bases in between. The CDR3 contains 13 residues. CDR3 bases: TGTGCCAGCTCAGAACAGGGGAACGGACTAGAGTTCTTC. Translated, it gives CASSEQGNGLEFF.

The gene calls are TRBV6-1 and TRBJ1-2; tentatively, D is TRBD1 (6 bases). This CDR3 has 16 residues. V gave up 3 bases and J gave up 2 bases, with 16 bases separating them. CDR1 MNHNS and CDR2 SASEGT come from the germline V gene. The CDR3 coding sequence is TGTGCCAGCAGTGACTACCCTTCCACAGGGAACTATGGCTACACCTTC. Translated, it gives CASSDYPSTGNYGYTF.

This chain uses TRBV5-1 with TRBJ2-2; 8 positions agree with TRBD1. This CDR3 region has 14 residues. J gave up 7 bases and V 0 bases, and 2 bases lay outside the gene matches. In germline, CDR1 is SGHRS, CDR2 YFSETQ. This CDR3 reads CASSLDRGIGELFF. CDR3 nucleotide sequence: TGCGCCAGCAGCTTGGACAGGGGGATCGGGGAGCTGTTTTTT.

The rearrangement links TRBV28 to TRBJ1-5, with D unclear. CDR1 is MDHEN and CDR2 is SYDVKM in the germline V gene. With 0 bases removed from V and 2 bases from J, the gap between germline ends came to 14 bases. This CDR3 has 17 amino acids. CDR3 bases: TGTGCCAGCAGTTTATGGCGACGGAAATCGGGCAATCAGCCCCAGCATTTT. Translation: CASSLWRRKSGNQPQHF.

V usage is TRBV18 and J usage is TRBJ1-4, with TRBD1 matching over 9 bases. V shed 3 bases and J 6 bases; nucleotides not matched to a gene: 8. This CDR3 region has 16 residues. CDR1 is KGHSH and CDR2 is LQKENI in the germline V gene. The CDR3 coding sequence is TGTGCCAGCTCACCGCTCCCGGGACAGGGACATGAAAAACTGTTTTTT. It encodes CASSPLPGQGHEKLFF. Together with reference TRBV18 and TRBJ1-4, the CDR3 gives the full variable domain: NAGVMQNPRHLVRRRGQEARLRCSPMKGHSHVYWYRQLPEEGLKFMVYLQKENIIDESGMPKERFSAEFPKEGPSILRIQQVVRGDSAAYFCASSPLPGQGHEKLFFGSGTQLSVL.

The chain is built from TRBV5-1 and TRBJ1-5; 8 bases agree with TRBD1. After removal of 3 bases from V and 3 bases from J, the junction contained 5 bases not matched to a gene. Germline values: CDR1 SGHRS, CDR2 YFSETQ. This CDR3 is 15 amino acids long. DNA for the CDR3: TGCGCCAGCAGCTCCGGGACAGGTATCAATCAGCCCCAGCATTTT. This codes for CASSSGTGINQPQHF.